These T cell receptor beta chains were read from a single sample in a study of PD-L1 blockade in urothelial cancer. Method: immunoSEQ multiplex PCR; TCRdb's copy keeps in-frame clones and lacks some. The sample has 90,000 or so clones, more than 80% seen once. Specimen: PBMCs, collected around atezolizumab (anti-PD-L1) treatment. The receptor source for this set is a woman older than 75 with urothelial cancer. The CDR3 runs from the conserved cysteine through the conserved F or W. D genes are given only for firm matches. Only part of the rows carry a size: once, few, many, or a class if the clone is expanded.

TGTGCCAGCAGCTTAGAAGCTAGCGGAATTTACAATGAGCAGTTCTTC | CASSLEASGIYNEQFF | TRBJ2-1 | once | TRBV7-8 | TRBD2
TGTGCCAGCAGCGTAGACGGGGGGGCGGGTACTGAAGCTTTCTTT | CASSVDGGAGTEAFF | TRBJ1-1 | - | TRBV9 | -
TGCGCCAGCAGCCAACTAGCGGGAGGGCGGGAGACCCAGTACTTC | CASSQLAGGRETQYF | TRBJ2-5 | once | TRBV4-1 | TRBD2
TGTGCCAGCACTAGGACAGGGGATCAGCCCCAGCATTTT | CASTRTGDQPQHF | TRBJ1-5 | once | TRBV2 | TRBD1
TGTGCCAGCAGCAGAGGGACAGGCTATGGCTACACCTTC | CASSRGTGYGYTF | TRBJ1-2 | - | TRBV21-1 | -
TGTGCCAGCAGCTTAGGGGCAGCAAGTACAATCTATGGCTACACCTTC | CASSLGAASTIYGYTF | TRBJ1-2 | - | TRBV7-8 | -
TGTGCCAGCAGCGGACAGAACACCGGGGAGCTGTTTTTT | CASSGQNTGELFF | TRBJ2-2 | few | TRBV2 | -
TGTGCCAGCAGCTTAGTACTAGCGGGAGGGTTTGAGACCCAGTACTTC | CASSLVLAGGFETQYF | TRBJ2-5 | - | TRBV7-8 | TRBD2
TGCAGCGTTGAAGGAGGCGGGAACAATGAGCAGTTCTTC | CSVEGGGNNEQFF | TRBJ2-1 | - | TRBV29-1 | -
TGCAGTGCCAAAAGAGGTGAGCAGTTCTTC | CSAKRGEQFF | TRBJ2-1 | - | TRBV20-1 | -
TGCAGTGCGCTCGGGGGTGATACGCAGTATTTT | CSALGGDTQYF | TRBJ2-3 | - | TRBV20-1 | -
TGCGCCAGCAGCTTGGATCGACTAGCGGGAGAGACCCAGTACTTC | CASSLDRLAGETQYF | TRBJ2-5 | once | TRBV5-1 | TRBD2
TGTGCCAGCAGCCCGCGGGCCGAAGAGACCCAGTACTTC | CASSPRAEETQYF | TRBJ2-5 | - | TRBV7-9 | -
TGTGCCTGGGGAAGACAGGGGGCGGGAGAGACCCAGTACTTC | CAWGRQGAGETQYF | TRBJ2-5 | - | TRBV30 | TRBD1
TGTGCCACTCAGACTAGCGGGAGGGCCCTTGAGCAGTTCTTC | CATQTSGRALEQFF | TRBJ2-1 | - | TRBV27 | TRBD2
TGTGCCAGTAGTATAGTTGCTAGCCCGGGTTTCCAGTTCTTC | CASSIVASPGFQFF | TRBJ2-1 | once | TRBV19 | -
TGTGCCAGCTCCTTTGGGGGAGGCTACAATGAGCAGTTCTTC | CASSFGGGYNEQFF | TRBJ2-1 | once | TRBV2 | -
TGCGCCAGCAGCTTGGAAACCGGGACAGGAAATGAAAAACTGTTTTTT | CASSLETGTGNEKLFF | TRBJ1-4 | once | TRBV5-1 | TRBD1
TGTGCCAGCAGCTTTCTAGCGGGAGGGCCTACAGATACGCAGTATTTT | CASSFLAGGPTDTQYF | TRBJ2-3 | - | TRBV7-9 | TRBD2